This TCR beta chain was captured in a study of T-cell reconstitution after alpha-beta-depleted transplantation in children. Construction of the TCRbeta library involved unique molecular identifiers. TCRdb called the PCR reads again in MiXCR, with one record for every CDR3 protein. This table has almost 600,000 distinct CDR3 sequences, 25% to 30% appearing once. This CDR3 is built from 14 residues. The V segment lost 5 bases and the J segment 5 bases; nucleotides outside the gene matches: 5. General study points: Several hundred expanded graft clones reportedly were the source of alpha-beta T cells about two months after transplant. Once a year had passed after transplant, T-cell counts and diversity came mostly from newly produced T cells.

Worth noting for this clonotype: Its antigen is not known.

Sequenced material: PBMCs, taken before TCRalphabeta/CD19-depleted stem cell transplant. The receptor was isolated from a boy under two years old with Wiskott-Aldrich syndrome, due to receive a stem cell transplant. The rearrangement uses TRBV12-3 or TRBV12-4 and TRBJ2-7, with TRBD1 identical over 11 bases. In nucleotides, the CDR3 is TGTGCCAGCAGTCCGGGACAGGGGGACAACGAGCAGTACTTC. Its protein product is CASSPGQGDNEQYF.